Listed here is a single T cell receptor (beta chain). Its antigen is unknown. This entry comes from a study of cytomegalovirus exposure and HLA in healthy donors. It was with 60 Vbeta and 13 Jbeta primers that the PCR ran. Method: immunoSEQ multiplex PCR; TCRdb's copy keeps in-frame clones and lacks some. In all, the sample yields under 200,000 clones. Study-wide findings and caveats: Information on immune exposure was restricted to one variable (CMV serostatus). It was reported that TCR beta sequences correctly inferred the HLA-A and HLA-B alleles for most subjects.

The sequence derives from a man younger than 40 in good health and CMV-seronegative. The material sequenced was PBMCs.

CDR3 DNA: TGTGCCTGGCACAGGTATGGAGGCTACACCTTC. It translates to CAWHRYGGYTF. This chain joins TRBV30 and TRBJ1-2, with D possibly matching TRBD1 (5 bases). The germline V gene has CDR1 GTSNPN and CDR2 SVGIG (reference sequence). The V gene lost 5 bases and the J gene lost 8 bases, with 12 bases spanning the gap. The CDR3 runs to 11 residues.